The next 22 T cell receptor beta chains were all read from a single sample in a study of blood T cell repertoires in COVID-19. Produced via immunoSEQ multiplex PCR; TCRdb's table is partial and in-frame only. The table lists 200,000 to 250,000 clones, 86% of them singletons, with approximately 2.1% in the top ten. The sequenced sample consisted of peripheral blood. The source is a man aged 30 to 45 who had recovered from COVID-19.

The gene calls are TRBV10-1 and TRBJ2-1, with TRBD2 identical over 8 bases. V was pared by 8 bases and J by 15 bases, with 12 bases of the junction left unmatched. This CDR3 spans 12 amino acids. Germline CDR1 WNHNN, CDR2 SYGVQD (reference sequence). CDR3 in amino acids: CASSPRGGHLFF. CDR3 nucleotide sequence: TGCGCCAGCTCCCCCCGGGGGGGCCACCTGTTCTTC.

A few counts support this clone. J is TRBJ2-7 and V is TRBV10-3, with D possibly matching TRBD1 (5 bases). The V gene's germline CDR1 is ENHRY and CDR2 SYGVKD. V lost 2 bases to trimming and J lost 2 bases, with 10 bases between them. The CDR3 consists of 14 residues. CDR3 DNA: TGTGCCATCAGTGAGGTGGGGCCTCCCTACGAGCAGTACTTC. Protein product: CAISEVGPPYEQYF.

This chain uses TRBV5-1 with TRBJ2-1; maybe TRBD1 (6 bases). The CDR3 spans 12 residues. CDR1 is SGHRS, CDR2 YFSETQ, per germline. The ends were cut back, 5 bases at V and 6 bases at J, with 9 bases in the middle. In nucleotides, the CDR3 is TGCGCCAGCAGAACAGGGAGCAATGAGCAGTTCTTC. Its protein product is CASRTGSNEQFF. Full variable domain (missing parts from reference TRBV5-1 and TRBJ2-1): KAGVTQTPRYLIKTRGQQVTLSCSPISGHRSVSWYQQTPGQGLQFLFEYFSETQRNKGNFPGRFSGRQFSNSRSEMNVSTLELGDSALYLCASRTGSNEQFFGPGTRLTVL.

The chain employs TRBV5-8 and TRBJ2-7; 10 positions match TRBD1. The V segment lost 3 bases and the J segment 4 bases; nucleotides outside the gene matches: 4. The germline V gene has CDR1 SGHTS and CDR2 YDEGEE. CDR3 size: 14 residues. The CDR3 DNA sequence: TGTGCCAGCAGCTCTCGGACAGGGGGGTACGAGCAGTACTTC. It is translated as CASSSRTGGYEQYF. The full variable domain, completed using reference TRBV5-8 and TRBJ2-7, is EAGVTQSPTHLIKTRGQQATLRCSPISGHTSVYWYQQALGLGLQFLLWYDEGEERNRGNFPPRFSGRQFPNYSSELNVNALELEDSALYLCASSSRTGGYEQYFGPGTRLTVT.

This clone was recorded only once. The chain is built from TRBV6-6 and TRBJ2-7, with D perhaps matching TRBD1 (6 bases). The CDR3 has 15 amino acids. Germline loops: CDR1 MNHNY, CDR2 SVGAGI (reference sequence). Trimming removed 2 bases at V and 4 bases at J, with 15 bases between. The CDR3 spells CASSYPPTGLYEQYF. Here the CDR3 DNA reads TGTGCCAGCAGTTACCCTCCAACAGGGTTGTACGAGCAGTACTTC.

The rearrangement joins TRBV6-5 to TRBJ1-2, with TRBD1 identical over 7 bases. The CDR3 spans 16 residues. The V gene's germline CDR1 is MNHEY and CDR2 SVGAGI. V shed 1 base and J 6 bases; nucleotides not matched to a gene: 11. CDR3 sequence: CASSYFSQTGSDGYTF. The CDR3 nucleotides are TGTGCCAGCAGTTACTTCAGCCAGACAGGGTCGGATGGCTACACCTTC.

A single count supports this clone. The CDR3 DNA follows: TGTGCCATCAGTGAATTAGGGGAAGGGGGTGGCTACACCTTC. It is translated as CAISELGEGGGYTF. This sequence joins TRBV10-3 and TRBJ1-2; D possibly corresponds to TRBD1 (6 bases). V was clipped by 3 bases and J by 7 bases, with 15 bases between them. The length of the CDR3 is 14 residues. In germline, CDR1 is ENHRY, CDR2 SYGVKD.

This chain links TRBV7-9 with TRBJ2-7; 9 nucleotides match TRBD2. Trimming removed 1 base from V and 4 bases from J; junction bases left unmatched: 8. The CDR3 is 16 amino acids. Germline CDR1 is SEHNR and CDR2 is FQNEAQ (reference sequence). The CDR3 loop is CASSLGGLAGLYEQYF. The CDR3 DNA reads TGTGCCAGCAGCTTAGGTGGCCTAGCGGGGCTTTACGAGCAGTACTTC.

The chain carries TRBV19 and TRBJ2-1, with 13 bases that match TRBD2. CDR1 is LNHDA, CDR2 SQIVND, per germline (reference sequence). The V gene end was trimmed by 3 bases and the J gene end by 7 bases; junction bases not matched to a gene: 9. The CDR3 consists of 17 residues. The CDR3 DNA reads TGTGCCAGTAGTATGGAATCGGGACTAGCGGGACGGAATGAGCAGTTCTTC. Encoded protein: CASSMESGLAGRNEQFF.

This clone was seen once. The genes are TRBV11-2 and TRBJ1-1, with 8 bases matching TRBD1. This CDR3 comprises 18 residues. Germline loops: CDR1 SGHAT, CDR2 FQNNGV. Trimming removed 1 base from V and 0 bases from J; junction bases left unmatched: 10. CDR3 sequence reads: CASSLGRDRSPMNTEAFF. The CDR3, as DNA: TGTGCCAGCAGCTTAGGACGGGACAGGAGTCCCATGAACACTGAAGCTTTCTTT.

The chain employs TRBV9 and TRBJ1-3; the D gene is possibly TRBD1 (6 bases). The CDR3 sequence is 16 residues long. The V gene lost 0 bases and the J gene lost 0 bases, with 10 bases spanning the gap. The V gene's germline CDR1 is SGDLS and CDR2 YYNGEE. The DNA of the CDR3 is TGTGCCAGCAGCGTAGGACAGGTAACCTCTGGAAACACCATATATTTT. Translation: CASSVGQVTSGNTIYF.

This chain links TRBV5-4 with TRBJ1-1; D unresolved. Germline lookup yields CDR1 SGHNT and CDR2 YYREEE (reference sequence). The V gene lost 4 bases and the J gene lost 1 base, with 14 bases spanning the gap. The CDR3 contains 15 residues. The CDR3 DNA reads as TGTGCCAGCAGCCAACCCGGGGAGCGGAACACTGAAGCTTTCTTT. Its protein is CASSQPGERNTEAFF.

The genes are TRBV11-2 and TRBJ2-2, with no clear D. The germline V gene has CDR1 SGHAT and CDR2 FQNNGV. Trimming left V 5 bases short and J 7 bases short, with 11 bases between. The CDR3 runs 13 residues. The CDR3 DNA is TGTGCCAGCAGCCGAACTTATCTCGGGGAGCTGTTTTTT. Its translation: CASSRTYLGELFF.

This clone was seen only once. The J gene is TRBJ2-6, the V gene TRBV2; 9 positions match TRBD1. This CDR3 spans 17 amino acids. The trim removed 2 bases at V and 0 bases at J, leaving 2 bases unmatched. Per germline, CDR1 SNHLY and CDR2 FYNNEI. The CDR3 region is CASSEMGQGSGANVLTF. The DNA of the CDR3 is TGTGCCAGCAGTGAAATGGGACAGGGCTCTGGGGCCAACGTCCTGACTTTC.

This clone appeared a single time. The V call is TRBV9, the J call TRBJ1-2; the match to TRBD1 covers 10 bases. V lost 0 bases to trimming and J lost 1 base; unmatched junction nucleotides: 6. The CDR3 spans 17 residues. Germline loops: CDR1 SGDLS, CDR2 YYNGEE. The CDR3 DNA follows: TGTGCCAGCAGCGTAGGGACAGGGGGGGTTCGTAACTATGGCTACACCTTC. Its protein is CASSVGTGGVRNYGYTF.

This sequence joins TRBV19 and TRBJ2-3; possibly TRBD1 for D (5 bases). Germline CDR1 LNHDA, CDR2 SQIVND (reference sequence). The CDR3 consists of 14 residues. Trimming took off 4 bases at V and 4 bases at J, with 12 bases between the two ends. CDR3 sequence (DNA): TGTGCCAGTAGTACCCAGGGATCAGCAGATACGCAGTATTTT. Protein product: CASSTQGSADTQYF.

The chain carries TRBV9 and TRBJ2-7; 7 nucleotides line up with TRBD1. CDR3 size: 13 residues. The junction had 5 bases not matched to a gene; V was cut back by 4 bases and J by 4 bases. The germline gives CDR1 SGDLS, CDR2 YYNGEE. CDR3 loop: CASSPPGGYEQYF. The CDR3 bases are TGTGCCAGCAGCCCCCCAGGGGGATACGAGCAGTACTTC.

As DNA, the CDR3 is TGTGCCAGCAGCTTAGGACAGGGTTCGGGCTATGGCTACACCTTC. Protein: CASSLGQGSGYGYTF. The chain combines TRBV13 with TRBJ1-2; maybe TRBD1 (6 bases). Trimming took 0 bases from V and 4 from J, leaving 12 bases between them. The germline CDR1 and CDR2 sequences are PRHDT and FYEKMQ (reference sequence). CDR3 length: 15 amino acids.

The CDR3, as DNA: TGCGCCAGCAGCTTCGGGGTCAGGTACCAAGAGACCCAGTACTTC. Protein sequence: CASSFGVRYQETQYF. V and J are TRBV5-1 and TRBJ2-5; a possible D gene is TRBD2 (5 bases). This CDR3 spans 15 amino acids. The germline V and J ends were trimmed by 2 bases and 0 bases, with 11 bases remaining between them. Germline CDR1 reads SGHRS; CDR2 reads YFSETQ.

The CDR3 region is CSVGTGVTGELFF. Here the CDR3 DNA reads TGCAGCGTTGGGACTGGGGTCACCGGGGAGCTGTTTTTT. The chain uses TRBV29-1 and TRBJ2-2; a possible D gene is TRBD2 (5 bases). This CDR3 comprises 13 residues. Germline V gene data show CDR1 as SQVTM and CDR2 as ANQGSEA. V was trimmed by 4 bases and J by 4 bases, leaving 10 bases between them.

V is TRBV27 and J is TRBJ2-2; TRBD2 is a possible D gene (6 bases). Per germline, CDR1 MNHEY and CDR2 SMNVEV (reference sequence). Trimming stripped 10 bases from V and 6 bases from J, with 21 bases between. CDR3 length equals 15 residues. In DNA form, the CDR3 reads TGTGCCACGAAGACCCGGGGGAAACCCGCCGGGGAGCTGTTTTTT. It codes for CATKTRGKPAGELFF.

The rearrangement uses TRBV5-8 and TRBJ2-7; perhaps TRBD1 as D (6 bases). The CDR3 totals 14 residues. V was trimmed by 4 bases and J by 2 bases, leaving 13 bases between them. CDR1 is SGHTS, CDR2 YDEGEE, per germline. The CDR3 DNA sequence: TGTGCCAGCAGCCTTGTTACAGGGACCTACGAGCAGTACTTC. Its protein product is CASSLVTGTYEQYF.